This TCR beta chain was observed in a study of cytomegalovirus exposure and HLA in healthy donors. Sequencing used immunoSEQ multiplex PCR; TCRdb keeps in-frame clones, though not all of them. This table holds around 250,000 clones, 85% to 90% found once. Germline V gene lookup returns CDR1 SGHAT and CDR2 FQDESV (reference sequence). The CDR3 sequence is 16 residues long. The ends lost 2 bases at V and 1 base at J; junction bases unmatched: 4. The sequencing input was PBMCs. This receptor was identified in a woman under 30 in good health and CMV-seronegative. This chain links TRBV11-1 with TRBJ2-2; 7 bases match TRBD2. CDR3 in amino acids: CASSLNPSGNTGELFF. CDR3 DNA: TGTGCCAGCAGCTTAAACCCTAGCGGGAACACCGGGGAGCTGTTTTTT.